This T cell receptor beta chain is drawn from a study of T cell changes during pregnancy in multiple sclerosis. The V gene's germline CDR1 is MNHEY and CDR2 SMNVEV (reference sequence). There are 14 residues in the CDR3. V lost 4 bases, J lost 2 bases, and 12 bases lay in between. TCRdb's table, derived via immunoSEQ multiplex PCR, lists solely in-frame clones and lacks some. The table includes some 100,000 clones, about nine tenths detected once. The chain couples TRBV27 to TRBJ2-7; D is possibly TRBD2 (6 bases). The source material was peripheral blood, sampled after pregnancy. This receptor was identified in a female donor with multiple sclerosis, enrolled in a pregnancy study. The CDR3 reads CASSWDSAAYEQYF. As DNA, the CDR3 is TGTGCCAGCAGTTGGGACTCAGCCGCCTACGAGCAGTACTTC.